These 24 T cell receptor beta chains were all obtained from the same sample, sequenced in a study of blood T cell repertoires in COVID-19. Here immunoSEQ multiplex PCR was the method, and the copy in TCRdb shows in-frame clones only, minus some. The profile shows about 150,000 clones, approximately 90% of them singletons. The sample comprised peripheral blood. These receptors were obtained from a man aged 55 to 70 with active or convalescent COVID-19.

The rearrangement joins TRBV5-1 to TRBJ1-1; 7 nucleotides agree with TRBD1. Germline trimming cut 5 bases from V and 11 bases from J; bases unmatched to any gene: 12. The CDR3 has 13 amino acids. Germline CDR1 is SGHRS and CDR2 is YFSETQ. CDR3 sequence: CASSFIEGAAAFF. The CDR3 DNA reads as TGCGCCAGCAGTTTTATAGAGGGGGCGGCTGCTTTCTTT.

The J gene is TRBJ1-5, the V gene TRBV6-1, with no clear D. This CDR3 is 13 amino acids long. Germline V CDR1 and CDR2: MNHNS, SASEGT. V lost 2 bases and J 5 bases, leaving 7 bases between the germline ends. The CDR3 region has the DNA TGTGCCAGCAGTGAACTGGCTTATCAGCCCCAGCATTTT. This translates into CASSELAYQPQHF.

The chain joins TRBV6-5 to TRBJ2-5; 7 bases fit TRBD1. This CDR3 comprises 14 residues. CDR1 is MNHEY, CDR2 SVGAGI, per germline. The junction had 10 bases not matched to a gene; V was cut back by 11 bases and J by 1 base. The CDR3 protein is CAASPGTVQETQYF. The CDR3 nucleotides are TGTGCCGCCTCCCCCGGGACAGTCCAAGAGACCCAGTACTTC.

The genes are TRBV5-1 and TRBJ1-2; D unclear. The CDR3 sequence is 15 residues long. The ends were cut back, 5 bases at V and 2 bases at J, with 16 bases in the middle. CDR1 is SGHRS, CDR2 YFSETQ, per germline. The CDR3 DNA sequence: TGCGCCAGCAGTCCCTTGGTTACGGGGAACTATGGCTACACCTTC. Translating it yields CASSPLVTGNYGYTF.

This chain links TRBV19 with TRBJ1-5; D is possibly TRBD1 (6 bases). The V gene's germline CDR1 is LNHDA and CDR2 SQIVND (reference sequence). This CDR3 has 14 amino acids. The V end lost 3 bases, the J end lost 5 bases, and 11 bases lay between the germline ends. The CDR3 DNA reads as TGTGCCAGTAGTATGGGACATACAGATCAGCCCCAGCATTTT. This encodes CASSMGHTDQPQHF.

The chain joins TRBV2 to TRBJ2-5; TRBD1 matches at 7 bases. CDR3 size: 13 residues. Germline V gives CDR1 SNHLY, CDR2 FYNNEI. The V and J ends lost 7 bases and 5 bases, in that order; junction bases with no gene match: 7. CDR3 nucleotides: TGTGCCAGCAACTTACAGGGGAGCGAGACCCAGTACTTC. Translation gives CASNLQGSETQYF.

The chain uses TRBV7-9 and TRBJ1-4; D uncertain. The CDR3 has 13 amino acids. The V gene lost 1 base and the J gene lost 7 bases, with 7 bases spanning the gap. The germline gives CDR1 SEHNR, CDR2 FQNEAQ (reference sequence). The CDR3 protein is CASSLVSAEKLFF. The DNA of the CDR3 is TGTGCCAGCAGCTTAGTTAGTGCTGAAAAACTGTTTTTT.

The CDR3 DNA follows: TGTGCCAGCAGCTTAGGAGCGGGAGGGCTGGGTGGCACAGATACGCAGTATTTT. This translates into CASSLGAGGLGGTDTQYF. V gene TRBV11-2 combines with J gene TRBJ2-3; 10 bases align to TRBD2. The CDR3 consists of 18 residues. After removal of 1 base from V and 1 base from J, the junction contained 8 bases not matched to a gene. From germline, CDR1 is SGHAT and CDR2 FQNNGV.

The V call is TRBV6-5, the J call TRBJ1-4; unclear D gene. V was shortened by 7 bases and J by 5 bases, with 17 bases between the two germline ends. This CDR3 spans 15 amino acids. The V gene's germline CDR1 is MNHEY and CDR2 SVGAGI. The DNA of the CDR3 is TGTGCCAGCAAGGAACAGCCCTTAGAAAATGAAAAACTGTTTTTT. Protein sequence: CASKEQPLENEKLFF.

V gene TRBV30 combines with J gene TRBJ2-3; tentatively, D is TRBD1 (6 bases). CDR1 is GTSNPN and CDR2 is SVGIG in the germline V gene (reference sequence). The ends were cut back, 5 bases at V and 6 bases at J, with 15 bases in the middle. This CDR3 has 13 residues. The CDR3 bases are TGTGCCTGGGGGGGCGGGCTGATGGATACGCAGTATTTT. Its translation: CAWGGGLMDTQYF.

The CDR3 region is CASSPYAASNYGYTF. CDR3 DNA sequence: TGTGCCAGCAGCCCGTATGCGGCATCCAACTATGGCTACACCTTC. The rearrangement joins TRBV7-2 to TRBJ1-2; D remains unclear. Germline V gene sequence: CDR1 SGHTA, CDR2 FQGNSA. The CDR3 covers 15 residues. V was trimmed by 5 bases and J by 2 bases, leaving 15 bases between them.

The chain carries TRBV21-1 and TRBJ2-3; the DNA was not compared with TRBD1, the D call given in the table. TRBV21-1 is labeled a pseudogene. The CDR3 spans 15 residues. CDR3 loop: CASSKGQERTDTQYF. CDR3 coding DNA: TGTGCCAGCAGCAAAGGGCAGGAACGCACAGATACGCAGTATTTT.

The chain recombines TRBV2 with TRBJ1-2, with 8 bases aligning to TRBD1. This CDR3 region has 14 residues. CDR1 is SNHLY and CDR2 is FYNNEI in the germline V gene. V trimming: 5 bases; J trimming: 3 bases; junction bases outside the gene matches: 5. The CDR3 DNA is TGTGCCAGCAGTCGAGAACAGGGGGACTATGGCTACACCTTC. Its protein is CASSREQGDYGYTF. The full variable domain, its missing parts supplied by reference TRBV2 and TRBJ1-2, is EPEVTQTPSHQVTQMGQEVILRCVPISNHLYFYWYRQILGQKVEFLVSFYNNEISEKSEIFDDQFSVERPDGSNFTLKIRSTKLEDSAMYFCASSREQGDYGYTFGSGTRLTVV.

V usage is TRBV11-2 and J usage is TRBJ1-2, with D hard to call. The length of the CDR3 is 13 residues. The germline CDR1 and CDR2 sequences are SGHAT and FQNNGV. V was pared by 5 bases and J by 1 base, with 8 bases between. This CDR3 reads CASSPGLNYGYTF. DNA of the CDR3: TGTGCCAGCAGCCCGGGTCTTAACTATGGCTACACCTTC.

Only a few counts were recorded for this clone. Other nucleotide sequences from this sample produce the same CDR3. This rearrangement joins TRBV18 to TRBJ1-1; tentative D call: TRBD1 (5 bases). Germline V gene lookup returns CDR1 KGHSH and CDR2 LQKENI. The CDR3 covers 14 residues. The ends were cut back, 3 bases at V and 5 bases at J, with 13 bases in the middle. The CDR3 DNA reads TGTGCCAGCTCACCTCCGGGGGTGGGGACTGAAGCTTTCTTT. The encoded protein is CASSPPGVGTEAFF. The variable domain in full, with the rest retrieved from reference TRBV18 and TRBJ1-1, is NAGVMQNPRHLVRRRGQEARLRCSPMKGHSHVYWYRQLPEEGLKFMVYLQKENIIDESGMPKERFSAEFPKEGPSILRIQQVVRGDSAAYFCASSPPGVGTEAFFGQGTRLTVV.

This clone appeared once. The rearrangement joins TRBV11-2 to TRBJ2-7; 7 bases line up with TRBD2. CDR3 length equals 14 residues. Germline CDR1 SGHAT, CDR2 FQNNGV. The V and J ends lost 1 base and 6 bases, in that order; junction bases with no gene match: 6. The CDR3 DNA follows: TGTGCCAGCAGCTTAGGGGGCGGGGGAGGCGAGCAGTACTTC. Protein: CASSLGGGGGEQYF.

The rearrangement uses TRBV27 and TRBJ1-1; tentatively, D is TRBD1 (6 bases). The CDR3 has 14 residues. V was pared by 3 bases and J by 5 bases, with 13 bases between. The germline CDR1 and CDR2 sequences are MNHEY and SMNVEV (reference sequence). In nucleotides, the CDR3 is TGTGCCAGCAGTTTTCTAGGGGGTAAGACTGAAGCTTTCTTT. It yields the protein CASSFLGGKTEAFF.

The rearrangement joins TRBV30 to TRBJ1-3; 7 bases agree with TRBD1. CDR3 size: 16 residues. Germline V lookup: CDR1 GTSNPN, CDR2 SVGIG (reference sequence). Trimming removed 1 base from V and 2 bases from J; junction bases left unmatched: 8. The CDR3 is CAWSGKPDRAGNTIYF. CDR3 DNA: TGTGCCTGGAGTGGGAAACCTGACAGGGCTGGAAACACCATATATTTT.

The V gene is TRBV7-2, the J gene TRBJ2-4; 9 positions agree with TRBD2. Trimming cost V 1 base and J 6 bases; bases outside gene matches: 4. Germline V gene data show CDR1 as SGHTA and CDR2 as FQGNSA. This CDR3 has 15 amino acids. The DNA for the CDR3 is TGTGCCAGCAGCTTAGGCGGGAGGGTGGGAAACATTCAGTACTTC. It translates to CASSLGGRVGNIQYF.

V is TRBV18 and J is TRBJ2-1; the match to TRBD1 covers 7 bases. Germline assignment: CDR1 KGHSH and CDR2 LQKENI. With V trimmed by 3 bases and J by 4 bases, 6 bases remained unmatched. This CDR3 has 15 residues. CDR3 in DNA: TGTGCCAGCTCACCTACCGGGACAGCATACAATGAGCAGTTCTTC. Translated: CASSPTGTAYNEQFF.

V is TRBV6-6 and J is TRBJ1-3; the match to TRBD1 covers 10 bases. Germline V gives CDR1 MNHNY, CDR2 SVGAGI (reference sequence). Unmatched junction bases numbered 7, after V lost 5 bases and J lost 0 bases. The length of the CDR3 is 17 residues. The CDR3 here is CASSLARDRGSGNTIYF. In DNA, the CDR3 is TGTGCCAGCAGTCTAGCTCGGGACAGGGGCTCTGGAAACACCATATATTTT.

V usage is TRBV7-9 and J usage is TRBJ1-4; D gene ambiguous. CDR1 and CDR2 from the germline V gene are SEHNR and FQNEAQ (reference sequence). The length of the CDR3 is 14 residues. Trimming pared 5 bases from V and 0 bases from J, leaving 7 bases between. DNA for the CDR3: TGTGCCAGCAGCCCGAGGGCAACTAATGAAAAACTGTTTTTT. This codes for CASSPRATNEKLFF.

The V and J genes are TRBV5-8 and TRBJ1-1; D is undetermined. The CDR3 sequence is 14 residues long. Germline loops: CDR1 SGHTS, CDR2 YDEGEE. V was shortened by 2 bases and J by 2 bases, with 10 bases between the two germline ends. CDR3 region: CASSFSWTNTEAFF. Written as DNA, the CDR3 is TGTGCCAGCAGCTTTAGCTGGACTAACACTGAAGCTTTCTTT.

The genes are TRBV27 and TRBJ2-6; weak D call: TRBD1 (6 bases). The germline CDR1 and CDR2 sequences are MNHEY and SMNVEV (reference sequence). This CDR3 contains 18 residues. Trimming cost V 5 bases and J 1 base, with 18 bases left between them. CDR3 in amino acids: CASSPRPGQLSGANVLTF. CDR3 sequence (DNA): TGTGCCAGCAGTCCACGCCCCGGACAGCTATCTGGGGCCAACGTCCTGACTTTC.